What follows is one TCR beta chain and its context. This CDR3 comprises 14 residues. V shed 3 bases and J shed 0 bases, with 9 bases lying between them. The germline V gene encodes CDR1 MNHEY and CDR2 SMNVEV (reference sequence). The sample originates from a study of blood T cell repertoires in COVID-19. Using immunoSEQ multiplex PCR, the repertoire was profiled, and TCRdb retains in-frame clones only, with some absent. The data show about 76,000 clones, 70% to 90% seen once. The specimen was peripheral blood. This receptor was obtained from a man aged 60 to 75 with COVID-19, enrolled during active disease. The chain links TRBV27 to TRBJ2-7; D not resolved. In DNA, the CDR3 is TGTGCCAGCAGTTTGACACATTTCTCCTACGAGCAGTACTTC. Its protein product is CASSLTHFSYEQYF.